What follows are 7 T cell receptor beta chains derived from one specimen sequenced in a study of shared clonotypes between healthy human individuals. Sequenced by immunoSEQ multiplex PCR; TCRdb stores in-frame clones only, minus some. Seen here are 2 million or so clones, roughly 95% observed once, and the top ten hold 0.1% to 0.15%. Sequences were obtained from naive CD4+ T cells sorted from blood. Subset reported: CD45RA+ positively selected. These TCRs come from a man younger than 35 in good health.

This clone has only one observation. The CDR3 reads CASSRFDRGSNEQFF. The CDR3 DNA reads as TGTGCCAGCAGCCGATTTGACAGGGGAAGCAATGAGCAGTTCTTC. V and J are TRBV5-6 and TRBJ2-1; 8 bases map to TRBD1. The V gene's germline CDR1 is SGHDT and CDR2 YYEEEE. The junction had 9 bases not matched to a gene; V was cut back by 4 bases and J by 6 bases. This CDR3 is 15 amino acids long.

The chain joins TRBV18 to TRBJ2-7; D might be TRBD2 (5 bases). The CDR3 sequence is 14 residues long. V dropped 3 bases and J dropped 3 bases, with 12 bases sitting between them. CDR1 is KGHSH, CDR2 LQKENI, per germline. This CDR3 reads CASSPGGELYEQYF. CDR3 coding DNA: TGTGCCAGCTCACCCGGAGGAGAGCTCTACGAGCAGTACTTC. Supplemented by reference TRBV18 and TRBJ2-7, the full variable domain reads NAGVMQNPRHLVRRRGQEARLRCSPMKGHSHVYWYRQLPEEGLKFMVYLQKENIIDESGMPKERFSAEFPKEGPSILRIQQVVRGDSAAYFCASSPGGELYEQYFGPGTRLTVT.

V usage is TRBV7-9 and J usage is TRBJ2-2, with 9 positions matching TRBD1. Germline trimming cut 1 base from V and 4 bases from J; bases unmatched to any gene: 1. CDR3 length equals 15 residues. Germline V gene lookup returns CDR1 SEHNR and CDR2 FQNEAQ (reference sequence). CDR3 in amino acids: CASSLGDRVTGELFF. CDR3 coding DNA: TGTGCCAGCAGCTTAGGGGACAGGGTCACCGGGGAGCTGTTTTTT.

Comments on this clone: The junction does not match germline at one end; this may be a read error. The rearrangement joins TRBV4-1 to TRBJ2-2, with a tentative D call TRBD2 (7 bases). Germline V gene data show CDR1 as MGHRA and CDR2 as YSYEKL. The CDR3 covers 17 residues. This CDR3 reads CASSQEGGTPITRELFF. CDR3 nucleotides: TGCGCCAGCAGCCAAGAGGGGGGGACACCGATCACCCGGGAGCTGTTTTTT.

V and J are TRBV5-1 and TRBJ2-5; D perhaps matches TRBD2 (6 bases). The length of the CDR3 is 13 residues. Germline loops: CDR1 SGHRS, CDR2 YFSETQ. V was pared by 7 bases and J by 7 bases, with 17 bases between. The CDR3 spells CASWLAPGGTQYF. The CDR3 nucleotides are TGCGCCAGCTGGTTAGCGCCCGGGGGGACCCAGTACTTC.

This clone was seen only once. The V call is TRBV5-1, the J call TRBJ1-1, with no clear D. CDR1 and CDR2 from the germline V gene are SGHRS and YFSETQ. The V gene lost 4 bases and the J gene lost 0 bases, with 10 bases spanning the gap. The CDR3 totals 14 residues. CDR3 amino acids: CASSQDPMNTEAFF. The CDR3 DNA follows: TGCGCCAGCAGCCAGGATCCGATGAACACTGAAGCTTTCTTT.

This clone has a single count. This chain links TRBV5-1 with TRBJ2-2, with D unresolved. CDR3 length equals 15 residues. With 1 base removed from V and 3 bases from J, the gap between germline ends came to 10 bases. CDR1 is SGHRS, CDR2 YFSETQ, per germline. The chain's CDR3 is CASSLRRGYTGELFF. The CDR3 DNA is TGCGCCAGCAGCTTGAGGAGAGGCTACACCGGGGAGCTGTTTTTT.